Shown below are 4 T cell receptor beta chains from a single sample sequenced in a study of T cells in Graves' hyperthyroidism and ophthalmopathy. The source material, RNA transcripts, was used to amplify TCR beta CDR3 regions. The HTBI primer set was used in a first-round RT-PCR of the TCR CDR3. TCRdb re-derived calls from the multiplex PCR reads in MiXCR, one entry per CDR3 protein. The table includes approximately 640,000 distinct CDR3 sequences, about 45% detected once. The sample comprised peripheral blood or thyroid tissue (not recorded which). These receptors were obtained from an adult man with Graves' disease, either hyperthyroidism or ophthalmopathy (not recorded which).

DNA for the CDR3: TGTGCCAGCAGCCAGCGGGGGCGGGAAGAGCAGTACTTC. This sequence encodes CASSQRGREEQYF. The gene calls are TRBV12-3 or TRBV12-4 and TRBJ2-1, with TRBD2 identical over 8 bases. The J call may be faulty, since TRBJ2-7 better matches the DNA end. CDR3 length equals 13 residues.

Many counts were recorded for this clonotype. In DNA, the CDR3 is TGCAGTGCGGGCCAAGAGACCCAGTACTTC. It is translated as CSAGQETQYF. The V gene is TRBV20-1, the J gene TRBJ2-5, with D unclear. Germline assignment: CDR1 DFQATT and CDR2 SNEGSKA (reference sequence). Between the trimmed V and J ends, which lost 6 bases and 1 base, there was a span of 3 bases. The CDR3 consists of 10 residues.

For this clonotype: One end of the junction does not line up with germline, which may come from a read error. This rearrangement joins TRBV29-1 to TRBJ2-6; D gene unclear. The CDR3 sequence is 12 residues long. Germline-derived CDR1 and CDR2 are SQVTM and ANQGSEA. The CDR3 DNA reads TGCAGCGTTTTTGGGTGGGCGAACGTCCTGACTTTC. Encoded protein: CSVFGWANVLTF.

This clonotype was counted ten times or more. This rearrangement joins TRBV7-3 to TRBJ1-2, with 7 bases matching TRBD1. After removal of 1 base from V and 8 bases from J, the junction contained 4 bases not matched to a gene. Germline values: CDR1 SGHTA, CDR2 FQGTGA. The CDR3 contains 13 residues. This chain's CDR3 is CASSLRQGRGYTF. CDR3 DNA: TGTGCCAGCAGCTTAAGACAGGGTCGCGGCTACACCTTC.